This T cell receptor beta chain is from a study of blood T cell repertoires in COVID-19. Libraries were prepared by immunoSEQ multiplex PCR; TCRdb keeps only in-frame clonotypes and omits some of them. Of tens of thousands of clones in the sample, roughly 80% are singletons; the top ten hold less than 3.5%. The CDR3 contains 13 residues. Losses at the gene ends were 2 bases for V and 7 bases for J; bases not matched to a gene: 2. Germline CDR1 SGHTS, CDR2 YDEGEE. Sample: peripheral blood. The chain joins TRBV5-8 to TRBJ2-1; TRBD1 aligns across 8 bases. The receptor comes from an older woman with acute or convalescent COVID-19. Here the CDR3 DNA reads TGTGCCAGCAGCTTTCACAGGGGGAATGAGCAGTTCTTC. Translation gives CASSFHRGNEQFF.